This T cell receptor (beta chain) was retrieved from a study of blood T cell repertoires in COVID-19. Study-wide context: COVID-19 samples from acute and convalescent phases originated in the United States, Italy and Spain. Sample material is recorded as cDNA or gDNA derived from T cells, B-cell-depleted T cells, or PBMCs.

Trimming cost V 4 bases and J 4 bases; bases outside gene matches: 7. The V gene's germline CDR1 is SGHDT and CDR2 YYEEEE. There are 14 residues in the CDR3. As originally analysed: Estimation of nucleated cell counts relied on the amplification of reference gene primers. Clones were read by immunoSEQ multiplex PCR, and TCRdb kept only the in-frame ones, dropping some. Clonal size and the V and J genes are those of that table, whereas D and trimming came from the DNA. Among some 45,000 clones listed, roughly 87% were seen once. This clonotype originated in a human donor in a cohort sampled during active COVID-19. This sequence joins TRBV5-6 and TRBJ1-2; TRBD1 agrees at 7 bases. Material for sequencing was peripheral blood. CDR3 loop: CASSTTGATYGYTF. CDR3 DNA sequence: TGTGCCAGCAGCACCACAGGGGCGACCTATGGCTACACCTTC. Full variable domain (outside the CDR3, taken from reference TRBV5-6 and TRBJ1-2): DAGVTQSPTHLIKTRGQQVTLRCSPKSGHDTVSWYQQALGQGPQFIFQYYEEEERQRGNFPDRFSGHQFPNYSSELNVNALLLGDSALYLCASSTTGATYGYTFGSGTRLTVV.